The clone carrying this TCR beta chain was found a few times. What it binds is unknown. A read error may produce the germline difference seen at one junction end. CDR1 and CDR2 (germline): SSHAT, FNYEAQ (reference sequence). This CDR3 contains 14 residues. This sample is drawn from a study of beta chain features in type 1 diabetes. Study observations and caveats: cDNA-based reads could over-represent cells with high TCR expression. For Type 1 diabetes patients, all four CD4+ subsets carried TCRB CDR3s that were moderately but significantly shorter. No resolution was reached here on whether HLA type influences TCRB rearrangement.

The entirety of the isolated RNA underwent reverse transcription, so expressed TCRB transcripts were sequenced. Here immunoSEQ multiplex PCR was the method, and the copy in TCRdb shows in-frame clones only, minus some. The sample has some 640,000 clones; over 11% are singletons. The sequencing sample was made of naive CD4+ T cells from blood. The chain is built from TRBV7-7 and TRBJ2-5; D is undetermined. The source of this sequence is a man younger than 30 with type 1 diabetes. The CDR3 nucleotides read TGTGCTAGCAGCGCTCAGACCGGGCTTGAGACCCAGTACTTC. Translation gives CASSAQTGLETQYF. The whole variable domain, filled in from reference TRBV7-7 and TRBJ2-5, reads GAGVSQSPRYKVTKRGQDVTLRCDPISSHATLYWYQQALGQGPEFLTYFNYEAQPDKSGLPSDRFSAERPEGSISTLTIQRTEQRDSAMYRCASSAQTGLETQYFGPGTRLLVL.